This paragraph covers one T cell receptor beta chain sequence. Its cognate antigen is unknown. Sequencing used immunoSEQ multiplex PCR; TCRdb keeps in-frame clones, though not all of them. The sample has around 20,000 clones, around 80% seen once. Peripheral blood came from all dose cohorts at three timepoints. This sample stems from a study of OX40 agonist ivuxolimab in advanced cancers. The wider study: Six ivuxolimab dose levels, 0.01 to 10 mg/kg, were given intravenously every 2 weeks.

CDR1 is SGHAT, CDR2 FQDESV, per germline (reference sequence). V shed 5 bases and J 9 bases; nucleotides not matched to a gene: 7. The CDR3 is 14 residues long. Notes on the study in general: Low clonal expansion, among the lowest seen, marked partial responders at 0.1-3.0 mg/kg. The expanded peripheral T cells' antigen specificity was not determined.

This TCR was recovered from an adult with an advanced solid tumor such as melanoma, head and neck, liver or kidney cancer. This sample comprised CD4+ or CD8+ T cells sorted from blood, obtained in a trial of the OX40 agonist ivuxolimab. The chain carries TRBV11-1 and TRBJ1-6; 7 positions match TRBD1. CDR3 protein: CASSADRVSSPLHF. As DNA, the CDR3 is TGTGCCAGCAGCGCCGACAGGGTTTCTTCACCCCTCCACTTT.